A single sample gave rise to the 7 T cell receptor beta chains below, sequenced in a study of cytomegalovirus exposure and HLA in healthy donors. 60 Vbeta and 13 Jbeta primers were used in PCR. Here immunoSEQ multiplex PCR was the method, and the copy in TCRdb shows in-frame clones only, minus some. The table lists fewer than 250,000 clones, over 60% of them singletons, with roughly 1.1% in the top ten. The material sequenced was PBMCs. These receptors were obtained from a woman in her forties in good health and CMV-seronegative.

The rearrangement joins TRBV7-2 to TRBJ1-5; 11 nucleotides line up with TRBD1. The V gene end was trimmed by 5 bases and the J gene end by 7 bases; junction bases not matched to a gene: 4. Germline CDR1 SGHTA, CDR2 FQGNSA. The CDR3 is 14 amino acids. CDR3 sequence (DNA): TGTGCCAGCAGCCCAGGGACAGGGGGACAGCCCCAGCATTTT. Its translation: CASSPGTGGQPQHF.

The CDR3 here is CASSLDLVYEQYF. The CDR3 DNA sequence: TGTGCCAGCAGCTTAGATCTCGTGTACGAGCAGTACTTC. The chain recombines TRBV7-9 with TRBJ2-7; D not resolved. V was trimmed by 1 base and J by 4 bases, leaving 8 bases between them. This CDR3 contains 13 residues. Germline loops: CDR1 SEHNR, CDR2 FQNEAQ (reference sequence).

V is TRBV27 and J is TRBJ2-1; 8 nucleotides match TRBD2. Germline V gives CDR1 MNHEY, CDR2 SMNVEV (reference sequence). J was trimmed by 3 bases and V by 3 bases; bases with no gene match: 1. The CDR3 is 14 residues long. CDR3 residues: CASSLSGGYNEQFF. The CDR3 nucleotides are TGTGCCAGCAGTTTGAGCGGGGGCTACAATGAGCAGTTCTTC.

This chain links TRBV7-8 with TRBJ2-5; 13 bases map to TRBD2. V was clipped by 5 bases and J by 5 bases; unmatched bases: 2. Germline V gives CDR1 SGHVS, CDR2 FQNEAQ. CDR3 length equals 14 residues. CDR3 in DNA: TGTGCCAGCAGCACTAGCGGGAGGGGGGAGACCCAGTACTTC. The encoded protein is CASSTSGRGETQYF.

The V call is TRBV6-5, the J call TRBJ2-2, with D perhaps matching TRBD1 (6 bases). Germline loops: CDR1 MNHEY, CDR2 SVGAGI. V was clipped by 6 bases and J by 0 bases, with 8 bases between them. CDR3 size: 14 residues. CDR3 amino acids: CASRGTPNTGELFF. For the CDR3, the DNA is TGTGCCAGCAGAGGGACACCGAACACCGGGGAGCTGTTTTTT.

The V gene is TRBV19, the J gene TRBJ1-5; 9 bases are shared with TRBD1. CDR1 LNHDA and CDR2 SQIVND come from the germline V gene (reference sequence). The CDR3 covers 14 residues. V gave up 6 bases and J gave up 6 bases; unmatched junction bases: 6. CDR3 sequence (DNA): TGTGCCAGTAGCGGGACAGGGAGGATTCAGCCCCAGCATTTT. This translates into CASSGTGRIQPQHF.

The chain is built from TRBV2 and TRBJ1-4; D is unclear. Deletions cut 7 bases from V and 0 bases from J, with 3 bases between. The CDR3 totals 12 residues. Germline V gives CDR1 SNHLY, CDR2 FYNNEI. In DNA, the CDR3 is TGTGCCAGCACTGCAACTAATGAAAAACTGTTTTTT. Its protein is CASTATNEKLFF.